Following are 31 T cell receptor beta chains from one sample sequenced in a study of sequential checkpoint blockade in melanoma (dated by TCRdb to between 2018 and 2021). Library method: the immunoSEQ multiplex PCR assay. Here the immuneACCESS table is served through TCRdb, limited to in-frame sequences with V and J called. Missing clones are a known gap in these copies; in checked studies unresolved V genes cover under half, and the rest lacks a known reason. The table for this sample lists about 32,000 clones; approximately 82% of them were counted only once. The ten most abundant clones make up about 17% of the sample. The sample's treatment or condition label, decoded: randomized to nivolumab then ipilimumab (arm A) or the reverse (arm B). The starting material was CD8+ T cells sorted from blood (inferred from file names), obtained from a patient given nivolumab and ipilimumab in sequence. Source of these receptors: a human donor with melanoma.

This chain links TRBV28 with TRBJ1-4; a possible D gene is TRBD1 (5 bases). There are 15 residues in the CDR3. The V end was cut by 6 bases, the J end by 7 bases, with 18 bases between. Per germline, CDR1 MDHEN and CDR2 SYDVKM. The CDR3 DNA follows: TGTGCCAGCAGCGCGGCAGACAGAATACTTGAAAAACTGTTTTTT. It encodes CASSAADRILEKLFF.

This clone was seen a handful of times. The V and J genes are TRBV10-3 and TRBJ1-2; the D gene is possibly TRBD1 (6 bases). The V gene's germline CDR1 is ENHRY and CDR2 SYGVKD. Trimming removed 0 bases from V and 1 base from J, with 9 bases in between. The CDR3 loop spans 15 amino acids. Here the CDR3 reads CAISESTGLNYGYTF. The CDR3 coding sequence is TGTGCCATCAGTGAGTCGACAGGACTTAACTATGGCTACACCTTC.

The rearrangement links TRBV4-3 to TRBJ2-2; 12 bases are shared with TRBD2. The CDR3 extends over 19 amino acids. The germline CDR1 and CDR2 sequences are LGHNA and YSLEER. After removal of 0 bases from V and 1 base from J, the junction contained 6 bases not matched to a gene. The CDR3 loop is CASSQDDRTSGENTGELFF. The CDR3 DNA reads TGCGCCAGCAGCCAAGACGATAGGACTAGCGGGGAGAACACCGGGGAGCTGTTTTTT.

The V call is TRBV25-1, the J call TRBJ2-7; 9 bases agree with TRBD1. In germline, CDR1 is MGHDK, CDR2 SYGVNS. With V trimmed by 5 bases and J by 6 bases, 20 bases remained unmatched. The length of the CDR3 is 18 residues. The CDR3 nucleotides are TGTGCCAGCAGTACTATCACCGGGACAGGGTTTTTCGGCGGCGAGCAGTACTTC. Translation: CASSTITGTGFFGGEQYF.

This chain links TRBV7-2 with TRBJ1-1; D is undetermined. Germline V gene sequence: CDR1 SGHTA, CDR2 FQGNSA. There are 15 residues in the CDR3. Between the trimmed V and J ends, which lost 1 base and 5 bases, there was a span of 14 bases. The CDR3 region has the DNA TGTGCCAGCAGCTTAGAGCTTAGCGGGAATACTGAAGCTTTCTTT. Translated: CASSLELSGNTEAFF.

This chain connects TRBV9 to TRBJ2-1; TRBD2 matches at 7 bases. The CDR3 is 15 amino acids. The germline gives CDR1 SGDLS, CDR2 YYNGEE. Trimming at V came to 6 bases and at J to 2 bases, leaving 8 bases not matched to a gene. The CDR3 sequence is CASTEGGSTYNEQFF. DNA of the CDR3: TGTGCCAGCACCGAGGGCGGGAGTACCTACAATGAGCAGTTCTTC.

This chain connects TRBV19 to TRBJ2-1; D is possibly TRBD2 (5 bases). CDR1 is LNHDA and CDR2 is SQIVND in the germline V gene (reference sequence). Trimming shortened V by 3 bases and J by 3 bases, and 9 bases separated the two germline ends. CDR3 length: 14 amino acids. CDR3 loop: CASSMRGLYNEQFF. CDR3 coding DNA: TGTGCCAGTAGTATGCGAGGGCTCTACAATGAGCAGTTCTTC.

This rearrangement joins TRBV4-1 to TRBJ2-7, with 10 bases identical to TRBD2. Germline CDR1 and CDR2: MGHRA and YSYEKL. V dropped 0 bases and J dropped 3; count of bases not matched to a gene: 17. This CDR3 spans 20 amino acids. CDR3 sequence reads: CASSQDLSSSELAGSYEQYF. For the CDR3, the DNA is TGCGCCAGCAGCCAAGATTTATCGTCATCAGAACTAGCGGGAAGCTACGAGCAGTACTTC.

This chain joins TRBV30 and TRBJ1-4; D remains ambiguous. The CDR3 has 11 residues. Germline CDR1 and CDR2: GTSNPN and SVGIG (reference sequence). Trimming cost V 3 bases and J 7 bases, with 6 bases left between them. CDR3 protein: CAWRRGEKLFF. The DNA for the CDR3 is TGTGCCTGGAGGCGAGGTGAAAAACTGTTTTTT.

The chain is built from TRBV28 and TRBJ1-6; no firm D call. CDR3 length: 15 amino acids. The germline V and J ends were trimmed by 3 bases and 0 bases, with 6 bases remaining between them. Germline V gene sequence: CDR1 MDHEN, CDR2 SYDVKM. CDR3: CASSFYSSYNSPLHF. The CDR3 region has the DNA TGTGCCAGCAGTTTTTACAGCTCCTATAATTCACCCCTCCACTTT.

This clone was recorded only once. V is TRBV4-1 and J is TRBJ1-1; D gene ambiguous. The CDR3 is 12 residues long. The V and J ends lost 1 base and 7 bases respectively, with 7 bases between them. The V gene's germline CDR1 is MGHRA and CDR2 YSYEKL. CDR3 nucleotide sequence: TGCGCCAGCAGCCAAGTTCAGGATGAAGCTTTCTTT. This encodes CASSQVQDEAFF.

The genes are TRBV2 and TRBJ1-4; 8 bases align to TRBD1. The CDR3 loop spans 15 amino acids. V shed 5 bases, J shed 8 bases, and the junction held 10 bases outside the gene matches. Germline loops: CDR1 SNHLY, CDR2 FYNNEI. The CDR3 DNA reads as TGTGCCAGCAGTTCGACAGGGGAGGTTTACGAAAAACTGTTTTTT. Protein product: CASSSTGEVYEKLFF.

This clone was counted a few times. The chain combines TRBV28 with TRBJ2-3; no clear D gene. This CDR3 is built from 14 residues. With 3 bases removed from V and 1 base from J, the gap between germline ends came to 8 bases. CDR1 MDHEN and CDR2 SYDVKM come from the germline V gene. CDR3 nucleotide sequence: TGTGCCAGCAGTTTCGTGGCGGGCACAGATACGCAGTATTTT. It is translated as CASSFVAGTDTQYF.

The V gene is TRBV7-3, the J gene TRBJ2-1; 9 bases are shared with TRBD2. The CDR3 has 19 amino acids. V shed 0 bases, J shed 6 bases, and the junction held 15 bases outside the gene matches. Germline CDR1 and CDR2: SGHTA and FQGTGA. The CDR3 DNA reads as TGTGCCAGCAGCTTAACGCTCCGCAGCGGGACTAGCAGATTCAATGAGCAGTTCTTC. It codes for CASSLTLRSGTSRFNEQFF.

V and J are TRBV28 and TRBJ2-3; TRBD2 might be the D (5 bases). The CDR3 has 14 amino acids. The V gene's germline CDR1 is MDHEN and CDR2 SYDVKM. The ends were cut back, 5 bases at V and 10 bases at J, with 19 bases in the middle. This chain's CDR3 is CASSPPPKEVSQYF. The CDR3 DNA sequence: TGTGCCAGCAGTCCCCCCCCCAAGGAGGTATCGCAGTATTTT.

This clone appeared once. V usage is TRBV5-6 and J usage is TRBJ1-1, with D tentatively TRBD1 (5 bases). Deletions cut 4 bases from V and 6 bases from J, with 22 bases between. Looked up from germline, CDR1 is SGHDT and CDR2 is YYEEEE. The CDR3 consists of 16 residues. CDR3 sequence reads: CASSPPSGGSWSEAFF. The DNA of the CDR3 is TGTGCCAGCAGCCCACCTTCGGGGGGGAGTTGGTCTGAAGCTTTCTTT.

CDR3 sequence (DNA): TGTGCCAGCAGCCCCACGGCAGGGGGCGATTGGGCCAAAAACATTCAGTACTTC. As protein: CASSPTAGGDWAKNIQYF. The chain has TRBV7-9 and TRBJ2-4, with 8 positions matching TRBD1. The CDR3 covers 18 residues. V trimming: 5 bases; J trimming: 1 base; junction bases outside the gene matches: 13. CDR1 is SEHNR, CDR2 FQNEAQ, per germline (reference sequence).

The sample holds one count of this clone. The chain employs TRBV30 and TRBJ1-1; D is undetermined. The germline gives CDR1 GTSNPN, CDR2 SVGIG (reference sequence). This CDR3 contains 14 residues. V lost 1 base to trimming and J lost 0 bases, with 9 bases between them. The chain's CDR3 is CAWSEIPMNTEAFF. Here the CDR3 DNA reads TGTGCCTGGAGTGAGATACCTATGAACACTGAAGCTTTCTTT. The full variable domain, its missing parts supplied by reference TRBV30 and TRBJ1-1, is SQTIHQWPATLVQPVGSPLSLECTVEGTSNPNLYWYRQAAGRGLQLLFYSVGIGQISSEVPQNLSASRPQDRQFILSSKKLLLSDSGFYLCAWSEIPMNTEAFFGQGTRLTVV.

The chain links TRBV13 to TRBJ2-3; 14 bases are a match to TRBD2. The CDR3 spans 18 residues. CDR1 and CDR2 (germline): PRHDT, FYEKMQ (reference sequence). V trimming: 5 bases; J trimming: 0 bases; junction bases outside the gene matches: 7. In DNA form, the CDR3 reads TGTGCCAGCAGCGGGGGACTAGCGGGAGAAATTAGCACAGATACGCAGTATTTT. Protein: CASSGGLAGEISTDTQYF.

This clone has a handful of counts. This chain connects TRBV2 to TRBJ2-1; 9 bases match TRBD2. V shed 10 bases and J 8 bases; nucleotides not matched to a gene: 12. From germline, CDR1 is SNHLY and CDR2 FYNNEI. The CDR3 covers 14 residues. This CDR3 reads CAKQEAGGIDEQFF. The CDR3 region has the DNA TGTGCCAAGCAGGAAGCGGGGGGTATCGATGAGCAGTTCTTC.

The V gene is TRBV28, the J gene TRBJ2-5, with D possibly being TRBD1 (6 bases). The CDR3 contains 13 residues. Trimming cost V 5 bases and J 5 bases, with 12 bases left between them. The germline V gene has CDR1 MDHEN and CDR2 SYDVKM. Here the CDR3 reads CASSQTGIETQYF. The CDR3 nucleotides read TGTGCCAGCAGTCAAACAGGGATCGAGACCCAGTACTTC.

The chain has TRBV28 and TRBJ1-1, with a possible D match to TRBD1 (6 bases). V was shortened by 4 bases and J by 0 bases, with 24 bases between the two germline ends. This CDR3 comprises 19 residues. Per the germline V gene, CDR1 is MDHEN and CDR2 is SYDVKM. CDR3 in DNA: TGTGCCAGCAGTTACCTCCTGAGGGGGAAGGGTGGTCTGAACACTGAAGCTTTCTTT. Translation gives CASSYLLRGKGGLNTEAFF.

The chain joins TRBV4-1 to TRBJ2-7; the match to TRBD1 covers 8 bases. The ends lost 1 base at V and 2 bases at J; junction bases unmatched: 1. The length of the CDR3 is 14 residues. Germline-derived CDR1 and CDR2 are MGHRA and YSYEKL. Written as DNA, the CDR3 is TGCGCCAGCAGCCAAGCGGACAGGGCCTACGAGCAGTACTTC. Residues: CASSQADRAYEQYF.

The chain employs TRBV28 and TRBJ2-1; D is unresolved. V lost 7 bases to trimming and J lost 0 bases, with 16 bases between them. The CDR3 is 16 residues long. Germline-derived CDR1 and CDR2 are MDHEN and SYDVKM. The CDR3 loop is CASTIEWRGSYNEQFF. CDR3 sequence (DNA): TGTGCCAGCACAATAGAATGGCGCGGCTCCTACAATGAGCAGTTCTTC. Full variable domain (rest looked up from reference TRBV28 and TRBJ2-1): DVKVTQSSRYLVKRTGEKVFLECVQDMDHENMFWYRQDPGLGLRLIYFSYDVKMKEKGDIPEGYSVSREKKERFSLILESASTNQTSMYLCASTIEWRGSYNEQFFGPGTRLTVL.

The gene calls are TRBV15 and TRBJ1-4; the match to TRBD1 covers 8 bases. Germline V CDR1 and CDR2: LNHNV, YYDKDF (reference sequence). This CDR3 comprises 15 residues. V trimming: 1 base; J trimming: 4 bases; junction bases outside the gene matches: 2. This chain's CDR3 is CATSRGQGLNEKLFF. The DNA for the CDR3 is TGTGCCACCAGCAGAGGACAGGGGCTTAATGAAAAACTGTTTTTT.

The J gene is TRBJ2-7, the V gene TRBV7-9; 9 bases fit TRBD2. The CDR3 is 16 amino acids. Germline V gene sequence: CDR1 SEHNR, CDR2 FQNEAQ (reference sequence). V was pared by 5 bases and J by 0 bases, with 8 bases of the junction left unmatched. The CDR3 nucleotides are TGTGCCAGCAGCCCGAAGGCTAGCGGGACCTCCTACGAGCAGTACTTC. Its translation is CASSPKASGTSYEQYF.

The chain has TRBV29-1 and TRBJ2-7, with D possibly TRBD1 on 5 matching bases. The CDR3 spans 11 residues. The ends were cut back, 7 bases at V and 2 bases at J, with 9 bases in the middle. CDR1 is SQVTM and CDR2 is ANQGSEA in the germline V gene. The CDR3 is CSGGHTYEQYF. CDR3 bases: TGCAGCGGCGGACATACCTACGAGCAGTACTTC.

Comments on this clone: An end of the junction does not agree with germline; a read error may underlie this. This sequence joins TRBV6-5 and TRBJ2-5, with TRBD1 matching over 8 bases. The J call may be faulty, since TRBJ2-7 better matches the DNA end. Looked up from germline, CDR1 is MNHEY and CDR2 is SVGAGI. This CDR3 is 16 amino acids long. DNA of the CDR3: TGTGCCAGCAGTTACCAGACAGGGGTAATCTCCCACGAGCAGTACTTC. It codes for CASSYQTGVISHEQYF.

This chain connects TRBV30 to TRBJ2-1, with 11 nucleotides matching TRBD1. V shed 5 bases, J shed 9 bases, and the junction held 0 bases outside the gene matches. Germline V gene lookup returns CDR1 GTSNPN and CDR2 SVGIG (reference sequence). This CDR3 spans 11 amino acids. The CDR3 region is CAWGQGAEQFF. The CDR3 DNA sequence: TGTGCCTGGGGACAGGGGGCTGAGCAGTTCTTC.

CDR3 sequence: CASSSYRRRRGETQYF. The DNA of the CDR3 is TGTGCCAGCAGTTCATACAGGCGACGACGAGGAGAGACCCAGTACTTC. This chain uses TRBV28 with TRBJ2-5; D possibly corresponds to TRBD1 (5 bases). This CDR3 has 16 amino acids. V was clipped by 4 bases and J by 4 bases, with 19 bases between them. Germline CDR1 is MDHEN and CDR2 is SYDVKM.

This chain joins TRBV9 and TRBJ1-4; 10 nucleotides line up with TRBD1. J lost 11 bases, V lost 3 bases, and 4 bases had no gene match. The CDR3 extends over 13 amino acids. CDR1 is SGDLS and CDR2 is YYNGEE in the germline V gene. The CDR3 bases are TGTGCCAGCAGCGGGGGACAGGGGCGGAAACTGTTTTTT. Translated: CASSGGQGRKLFF.